The 13 T cell receptor beta chains below all came from one sample that was sequenced in a study of monozygotic twins with inflammatory bowel disease. From the 5' RACE reads, TCRdb lists one entry per CDR3 protein and no DNA. There are nearly 450,000 distinct CDR3 sequences in the sample, with 2% to 3% held by the top ten. Input material: blood. These receptors all stem from a human donor with ulcerative colitis or Crohn's disease, or a healthy co-twin of an affected twin (not recorded which).

The rearrangement uses TRBV9 and TRBJ2-1; the D gene TCRdb calls, TRBD2, cannot be checked with no DNA. The CDR3 is made up of 17 amino acids. Per the germline V gene, CDR1 is SGDLS and CDR2 is YYNGEE. The CDR3 spells CASSPGRSSGPDNEQFF.

The rearrangement uses TRBV6-1 and TRBJ1-5. Germline CDR1 and CDR2: MNHNS and SASEGT. The CDR3 has 16 residues. The CDR3 is CASSETTAYSNQPQHF.

The chain joins TRBV18 to TRBJ1-5. CDR3 length: 14 residues. The germline CDR1 and CDR2 sequences are KGHSH and LQKENI. This CDR3 reads CASSPVGDGQPQHF.

The chain links TRBV28 to TRBJ1-5; the TRBD1 assignment by TCRdb is unverifiable without DNA. Germline V gives CDR1 MDHEN, CDR2 SYDVKM. The CDR3 sequence is 15 residues long. The CDR3: CASKVGTGIHQPQHF.

The rearrangement links TRBV7-2 to TRBJ2-7; checking the TCRdb D call of TRBD1 is not possible without DNA. The CDR3 is 13 residues long. Germline V lookup: CDR1 SGHTA, CDR2 FQGNSA. The CDR3 protein is CASSANRVYEQYF.

The chain combines TRBV5-1 with TRBJ1-6. This CDR3 is built from 13 residues. CDR1 is SGHRS, CDR2 YFSETQ, per germline. The CDR3 region is CASSSGGGDPLHF.

The J gene is TRBJ2-2, the V gene TRBV27. Looked up from germline, CDR1 is MNHEY and CDR2 is SMNVEV (reference sequence). The CDR3 consists of 13 residues. The CDR3 spells CASLGLLTGELFF.

The chain combines TRBV10-3 with TRBJ1-4; TCRdb indicates TRBD1, and absent DNA this call remains unverified. The CDR3 consists of 14 residues. CDR1 and CDR2 from the germline V gene are ENHRY and SYGVKD. The CDR3 here is CAISAQGLNEKLFF.

The rearrangement links TRBV21-1 to TRBJ2-3; as DNA is missing, the TRBD1 call by TCRdb cannot be tested. TRBV21-1 is noted as a pseudogene. The CDR3 is 13 residues long. This chain's CDR3 is CASGTGPYATQYF.

This rearrangement joins TRBV5-6 to TRBJ1-1. The CDR3 totals 12 residues. Per the germline V gene, CDR1 is SGHDT and CDR2 is YYEEEE. CDR3 sequence reads: CASSWAGTEAFF.

The chain joins TRBV3-1 to TRBJ2-2; TCRdb outputs TRBD1, but without DNA this stays unchecked. Germline V gene data show CDR1 as LGHDT and CDR2 as YNNKEL (reference sequence). This CDR3 has 17 amino acids. The CDR3 is CASSQESVGVYTGELFF. The whole variable domain, remainder taken from reference TRBV3-1 and TRBJ2-2, is DTAVSQTPKYLVTQMGNDKSIKCEQNLGHDTMYWYKQDSKKFLKIMFSYNNKELIINETVPNRFSPKSPDKAHLNLHINSLELGDSAVYFCASSQESVGVYTGELFFGEGSRLTVL.

The chain joins TRBV5-1 to TRBJ2-7. The CDR3 contains 14 residues. The V gene's germline CDR1 is SGHRS and CDR2 YFSETQ. The CDR3: CASSLGQRYYEQHF.

The chain carries TRBV18 and TRBJ1-2; with no DNA, the TCRdb D assignment of TRBD1 cannot be verified. The CDR3 consists of 16 residues. Germline CDR1 is KGHSH and CDR2 is LQKENI. The CDR3 region is CASSPWAAGANYGYTF.